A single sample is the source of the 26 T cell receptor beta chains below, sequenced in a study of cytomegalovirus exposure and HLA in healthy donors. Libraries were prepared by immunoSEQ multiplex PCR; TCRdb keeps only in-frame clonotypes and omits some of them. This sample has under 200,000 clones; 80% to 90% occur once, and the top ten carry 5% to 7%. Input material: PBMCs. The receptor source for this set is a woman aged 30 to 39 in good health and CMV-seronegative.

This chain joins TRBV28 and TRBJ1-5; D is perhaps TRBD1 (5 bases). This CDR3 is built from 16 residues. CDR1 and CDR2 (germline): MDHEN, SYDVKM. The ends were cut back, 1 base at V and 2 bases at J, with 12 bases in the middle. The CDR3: CASSLSWQGRNQPQHF. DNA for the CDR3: TGTGCCAGCAGTTTATCTTGGCAGGGTCGCAATCAGCCCCAGCATTTT.

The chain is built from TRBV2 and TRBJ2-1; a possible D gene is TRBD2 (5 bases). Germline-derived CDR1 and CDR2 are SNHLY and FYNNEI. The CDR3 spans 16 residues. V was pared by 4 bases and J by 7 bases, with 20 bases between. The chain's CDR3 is CASSVAAGLMRNEQFF. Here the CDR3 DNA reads TGTGCCAGCAGTGTCGCCGCGGGTTTGATGCGGAATGAGCAGTTCTTC.

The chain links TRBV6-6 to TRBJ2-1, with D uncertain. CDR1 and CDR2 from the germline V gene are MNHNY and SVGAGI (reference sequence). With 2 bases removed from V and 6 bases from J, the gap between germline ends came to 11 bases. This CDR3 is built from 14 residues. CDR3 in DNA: TGTGCCAGCAGTTACAGTCAGGCCAGCAATGAGCAGTTCTTC. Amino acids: CASSYSQASNEQFF.

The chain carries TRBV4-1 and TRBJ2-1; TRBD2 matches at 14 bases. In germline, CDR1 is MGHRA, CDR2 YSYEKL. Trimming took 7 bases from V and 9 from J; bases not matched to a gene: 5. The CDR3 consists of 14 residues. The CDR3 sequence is CASTGLAGEREQFF. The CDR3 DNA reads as TGCGCCAGCACGGGACTAGCGGGAGAACGTGAGCAGTTCTTC.

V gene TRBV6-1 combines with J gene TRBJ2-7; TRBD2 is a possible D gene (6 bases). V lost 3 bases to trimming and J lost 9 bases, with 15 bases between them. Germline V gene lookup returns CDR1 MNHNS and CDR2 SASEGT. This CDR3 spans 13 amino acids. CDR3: CASSEGTSTGQYF. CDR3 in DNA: TGTGCCAGCAGTGAGGGGACTTCCACGGGGCAGTACTTC.

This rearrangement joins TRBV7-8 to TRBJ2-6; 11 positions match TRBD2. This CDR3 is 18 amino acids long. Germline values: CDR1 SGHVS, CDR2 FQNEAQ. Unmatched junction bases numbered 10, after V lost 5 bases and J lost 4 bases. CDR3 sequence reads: CASSPGVAGGLGANVLTF. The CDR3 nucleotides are TGTGCCAGCAGCCCCGGGGTAGCGGGGGGGTTAGGGGCCAACGTCCTGACTTTC.

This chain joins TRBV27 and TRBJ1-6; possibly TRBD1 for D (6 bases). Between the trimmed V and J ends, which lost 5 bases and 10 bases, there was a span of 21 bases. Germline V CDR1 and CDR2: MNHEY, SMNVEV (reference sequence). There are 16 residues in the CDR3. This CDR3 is CASSIPRVRGGSPLHF. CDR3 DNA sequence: TGTGCCAGCAGTATTCCTCGTGTCAGGGGAGGGTCACCCCTCCACTTT.

The DNA of the CDR3 is TGCAGCGTTGAACAAGGCAGGGACGGTGCTGAAGCTTTCTTT. It translates to CSVEQGRDGAEAFF. V is TRBV29-1 and J is TRBJ1-1, with D possibly TRBD1 on 5 matching bases. Germline CDR1 reads SQVTM; CDR2 reads ANQGSEA. There are 14 residues in the CDR3. V was clipped by 2 bases and J by 6 bases, with 16 bases between them.

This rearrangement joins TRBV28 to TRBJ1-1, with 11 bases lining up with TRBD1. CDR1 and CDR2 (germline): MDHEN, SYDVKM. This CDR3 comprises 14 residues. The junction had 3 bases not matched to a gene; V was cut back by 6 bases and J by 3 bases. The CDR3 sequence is CASRDRGQYTEAFF. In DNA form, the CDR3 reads TGTGCCAGCAGGGACAGGGGGCAGTACACTGAAGCTTTCTTT.

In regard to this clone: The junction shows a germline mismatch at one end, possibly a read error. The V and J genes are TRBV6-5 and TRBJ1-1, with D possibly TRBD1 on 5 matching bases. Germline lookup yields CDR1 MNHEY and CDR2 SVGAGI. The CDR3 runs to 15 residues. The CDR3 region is CASSYSDPGGTGAFF. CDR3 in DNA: TGTGCCAGCAGTTACTCGGACCCGGGGGGGACTGGAGCTTTCTTT.

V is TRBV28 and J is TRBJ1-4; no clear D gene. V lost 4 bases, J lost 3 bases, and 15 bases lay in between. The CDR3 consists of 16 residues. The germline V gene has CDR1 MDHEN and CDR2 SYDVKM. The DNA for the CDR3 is TGTGCCAGCAGTTCCACCGCGAAGGACTCTAATGAAAAACTGTTTTTT. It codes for CASSSTAKDSNEKLFF.

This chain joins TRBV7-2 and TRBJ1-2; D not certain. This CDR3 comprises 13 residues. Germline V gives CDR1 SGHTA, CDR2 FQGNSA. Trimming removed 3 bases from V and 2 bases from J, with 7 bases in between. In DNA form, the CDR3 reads TGTGCCAGCAGCTTTAGAATAAACTATGGCTACACCTTC. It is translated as CASSFRINYGYTF.

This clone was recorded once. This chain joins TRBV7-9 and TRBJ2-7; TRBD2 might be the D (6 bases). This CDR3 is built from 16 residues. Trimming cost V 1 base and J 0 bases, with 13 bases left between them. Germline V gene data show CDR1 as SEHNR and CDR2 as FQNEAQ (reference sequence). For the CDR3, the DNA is TGTGCCAGCAGCTTAGGGTGGGGGAGGAGCTCCTACGAGCAGTACTTC. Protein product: CASSLGWGRSSYEQYF.

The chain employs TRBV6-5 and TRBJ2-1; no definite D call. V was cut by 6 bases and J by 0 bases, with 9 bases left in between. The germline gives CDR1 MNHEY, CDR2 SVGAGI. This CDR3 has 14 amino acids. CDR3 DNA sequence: TGTGCCAGCAGGGCTACCAGCTCCTACAATGAGCAGTTCTTC. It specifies CASRATSSYNEQFF.

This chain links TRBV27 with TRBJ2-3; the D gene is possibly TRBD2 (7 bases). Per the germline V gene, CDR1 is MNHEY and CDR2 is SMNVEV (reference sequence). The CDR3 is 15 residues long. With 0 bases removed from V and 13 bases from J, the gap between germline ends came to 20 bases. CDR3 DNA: TGTGCCAGCAGTTTATCCCTCGGGGGGCGCGTACCGGAGTATTTT. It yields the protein CASSLSLGGRVPEYF.

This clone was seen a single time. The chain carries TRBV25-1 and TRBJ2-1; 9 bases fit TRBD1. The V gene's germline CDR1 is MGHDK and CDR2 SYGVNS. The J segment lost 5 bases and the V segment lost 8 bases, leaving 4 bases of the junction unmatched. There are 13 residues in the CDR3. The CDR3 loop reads CASRGQGNNEQFF. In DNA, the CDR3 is TGTGCCAGCCGCGGACAGGGGAACAATGAGCAGTTCTTC.

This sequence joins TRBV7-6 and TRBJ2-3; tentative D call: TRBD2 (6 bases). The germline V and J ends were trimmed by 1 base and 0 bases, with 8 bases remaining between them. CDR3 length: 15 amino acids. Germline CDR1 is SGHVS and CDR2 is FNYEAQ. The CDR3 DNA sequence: TGTGCCAGCAGCTTAGGGAGGGGTAGCACAGATACGCAGTATTTT. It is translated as CASSLGRGSTDTQYF.

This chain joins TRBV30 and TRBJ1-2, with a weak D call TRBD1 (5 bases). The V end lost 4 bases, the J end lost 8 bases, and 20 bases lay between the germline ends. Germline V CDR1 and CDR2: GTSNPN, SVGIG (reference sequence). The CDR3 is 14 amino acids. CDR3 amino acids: CAWTKTPGRDGYTF. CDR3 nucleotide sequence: TGTGCCTGGACCAAAACCCCAGGCAGGGACGGCTACACCTTC.

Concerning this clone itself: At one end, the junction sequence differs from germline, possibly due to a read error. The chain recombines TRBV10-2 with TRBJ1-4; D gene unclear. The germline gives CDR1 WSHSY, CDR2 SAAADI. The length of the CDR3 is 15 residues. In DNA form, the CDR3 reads TGCGCCAGCAGGGAGTGGGATGCATCTAATGAAAAACTGTTTTTT. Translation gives CASREWDASNEKLFF.

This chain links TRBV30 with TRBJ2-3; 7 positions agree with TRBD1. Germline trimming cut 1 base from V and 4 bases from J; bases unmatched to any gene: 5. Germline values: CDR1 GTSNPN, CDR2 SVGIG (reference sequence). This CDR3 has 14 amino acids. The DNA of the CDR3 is TGTGCCTGGAGTGACGGGACAGTCCCAGATACGCAGTATTTT. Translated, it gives CAWSDGTVPDTQYF.

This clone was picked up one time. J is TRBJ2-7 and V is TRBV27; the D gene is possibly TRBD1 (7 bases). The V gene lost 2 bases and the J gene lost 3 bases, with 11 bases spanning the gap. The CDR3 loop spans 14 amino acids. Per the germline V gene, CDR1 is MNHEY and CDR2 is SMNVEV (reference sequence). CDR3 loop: CASSLARGVYEQYF. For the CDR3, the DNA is TGTGCCAGCAGTTTAGCCAGGGGGGTCTACGAGCAGTACTTC.

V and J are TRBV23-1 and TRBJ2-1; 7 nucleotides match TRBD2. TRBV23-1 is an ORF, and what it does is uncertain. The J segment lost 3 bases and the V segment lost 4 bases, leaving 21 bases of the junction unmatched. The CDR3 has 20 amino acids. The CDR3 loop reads CASSRTGGSSGKGLYNEQFF. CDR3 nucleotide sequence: TGCGCCAGCAGTCGGACCGGAGGGTCTAGCGGAAAAGGCCTCTACAATGAGCAGTTCTTC.

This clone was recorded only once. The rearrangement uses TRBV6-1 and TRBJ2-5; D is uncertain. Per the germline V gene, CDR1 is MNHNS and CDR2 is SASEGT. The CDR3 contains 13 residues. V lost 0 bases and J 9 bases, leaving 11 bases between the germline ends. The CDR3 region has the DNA TGTGCCAGCAGTGAAGCGGCCCAGGCGGCCCAGTACTTC. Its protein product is CASSEAAQAAQYF.

CDR3 sequence: CASRWTSGSSSYNEQFF. The CDR3 DNA sequence: TGTGCCAGCAGGTGGACTAGCGGGAGTTCTTCCTACAATGAGCAGTTCTTC. The rearrangement joins TRBV28 to TRBJ2-1; 13 bases are shared with TRBD2. Germline V gene sequence: CDR1 MDHEN, CDR2 SYDVKM. V dropped 6 bases and J dropped 1; count of bases not matched to a gene: 6. The CDR3 extends over 17 amino acids.

CDR3 residues: CASSLAHSYNEQFF. The CDR3 region has the DNA TGTGCCAGCAGTTTAGCGCACTCCTACAATGAGCAGTTCTTC. This chain uses TRBV28 with TRBJ2-1; D uncertain. This CDR3 has 14 amino acids. Germline assignment: CDR1 MDHEN and CDR2 SYDVKM. V was shortened by 2 bases and J by 0 bases, with 5 bases between the two germline ends.

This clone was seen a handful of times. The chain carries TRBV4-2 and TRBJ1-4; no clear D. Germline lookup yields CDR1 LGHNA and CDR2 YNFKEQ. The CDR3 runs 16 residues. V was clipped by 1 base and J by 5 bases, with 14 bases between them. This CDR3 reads CASSQANIPGNEKLFF. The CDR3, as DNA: TGTGCCAGCAGCCAAGCCAACATCCCGGGGAATGAAAAACTGTTTTTT.